The sequence of this T cell receptor (beta chain) was determined in a study of identical twins. Germline lookup yields CDR1 DFQATT and CDR2 SNEGSKA (reference sequence). V lost 4 bases and J lost 1; bases outside the gene matches: 5. The CDR3 extends over 16 amino acids. This clonotype has just a few counts. Its specificity is unknown. TCRdb reanalysed the 5' RACE reads using MiXCR and keeps one entry per CDR3 protein. There are about 280,000 distinct CDR3 sequences in the sample; approximately 8.5% occur only once, and around 2.1% lies in the top ten. The study's findings and limits: The same donors were not followed; conclusions instead depended on cross-sectional statistical analysis.

These data were also filed under a second study, of yellow fever vaccine responses in identical twins.

The sequence derives from a woman younger than 30 in good health. This chain connects TRBV20-1 to TRBJ2-3; 13 bases agree with TRBD2. Sequenced sample: memory (CD45RO+) T cells sorted from blood. The CDR3 here is CSATPGLAGRTDTQYF. CDR3 in DNA: TGCAGTGCTACTCCGGGACTAGCGGGGCGCACAGATACGCAGTATTTT.